Listed here are 16 T cell receptor beta chains from one sample, sequenced in a study of shared clonotypes between healthy human individuals. Profiled with immunoSEQ multiplex PCR; TCRdb holds only in-frame clones, not every one. The sample has approximately 600,000 clones; about 95% are singletons. In the naive CD8 group, cells lacked CD45RO and were positively selected for CCR7, so terminally differentiated effector memory CD45RA+ cells were left out. Specimen: naive CD8+ T cells sorted from blood. These receptors were taken from a woman aged 25 to 39 in good health.

The rearrangement links TRBV6-5 to TRBJ2-1, with D perhaps TRBD2 (5 bases). Trimming removed 2 bases from V and 5 bases from J, with 10 bases in between. The CDR3 covers 14 residues. Per the germline V gene, CDR1 is MNHEY and CDR2 is SVGAGI. CDR3 sequence (DNA): TGTGCCAGCAGTTACAGCGGAAAGGACAATGAGCAGTTCTTC. Its protein product is CASSYSGKDNEQFF.

The V call is TRBV5-1, the J call TRBJ2-1; the D is unclear. V gave up 4 bases and J gave up 2 bases, with 13 bases separating them. The germline CDR1 and CDR2 sequences are SGHRS and YFSETQ. The CDR3 is 15 residues long. The CDR3 is CASSLAGEAYNEQFF. The CDR3 DNA sequence: TGCGCCAGCAGCCTGGCAGGCGAAGCCTACAATGAGCAGTTCTTC. The full variable domain, rest sourced from reference TRBV5-1 and TRBJ2-1, is KAGVTQTPRYLIKTRGQQVTLSCSPISGHRSVSWYQQTPGQGLQFLFEYFSETQRNKGNFPGRFSGRQFSNSRSEMNVSTLELGDSALYLCASSLAGEAYNEQFFGPGTRLTVL.

The chain is built from TRBV4-1 and TRBJ2-2, with TRBD1 matching 11 bases. The CDR3 spans 17 residues. In germline, CDR1 is MGHRA, CDR2 YSYEKL. Trimming at V came to 0 bases and at J to 7 bases, leaving 7 bases not matched to a gene. The CDR3 DNA reads TGCGCCAGCAGCCAAGACGGGACAGGGGGTCTGAACGGGGAGCTGTTTTTT. As protein: CASSQDGTGGLNGELFF.

The chain couples TRBV7-2 to TRBJ1-5; no firm D call. The germline gives CDR1 SGHTA, CDR2 FQGNSA. There are 13 residues in the CDR3. Trimming took off 2 bases at V and 3 bases at J, with 5 bases between the two ends. CDR3 sequence (DNA): TGTGCCAGCAGCTTACCGTTCAATCAGCCCCAGCATTTT. Translation gives CASSLPFNQPQHF.

The count of this clone is one. This chain connects TRBV2 to TRBJ2-2; 13 bases are a match to TRBD2. The CDR3 spans 18 residues. CDR1 SNHLY and CDR2 FYNNEI come from the germline V gene. J was trimmed by 3 bases and V by 5 bases; bases with no gene match: 9. CDR3 in DNA: TGTGCCAGCAGTTCCCGACTAGCGGGAGGCTCAGACACCGGGGAGCTGTTTTTT. This gives the protein CASSSRLAGGSDTGELFF.

The chain links TRBV25-1 to TRBJ2-1, with 9 bases aligning to TRBD2. The CDR3 contains 14 residues. V lost 5 bases and J lost 4; bases outside the gene matches: 3. Looked up from germline, CDR1 is MGHDK and CDR2 is SYGVNS. This chain's CDR3 is CASSLSGRYNEQFF. DNA for the CDR3: TGTGCCAGCAGTCTTAGCGGGAGATACAATGAGCAGTTCTTC.

There are a few counts of this clone. The sample has other DNA sequences that encode this CDR3 too. The rearrangement uses TRBV11-2 and TRBJ2-7; D ambiguous. V lost 1 base and J lost 3, with 4 bases in between. Germline CDR1 and CDR2: SGHAT and FQNNGV. The CDR3 is made up of 12 amino acids. In DNA, the CDR3 is TGTGCCAGCAGCTTAGCCAGCTACGAGCAGTACTTC. Encoded protein: CASSLASYEQYF.

The chain uses TRBV28 and TRBJ1-2, with 9 bases that match TRBD1. After removal of 5 bases from V and 7 bases from J, the junction contained 8 bases not matched to a gene. Per the germline V gene, CDR1 is MDHEN and CDR2 is SYDVKM. This CDR3 spans 14 amino acids. CDR3 sequence: CASSPPGQGIGYTF. As DNA, the CDR3 is TGTGCCAGCAGTCCTCCGGGACAGGGCATTGGCTACACCTTC.

V gene TRBV7-6 combines with J gene TRBJ2-1, with 7 bases aligning to TRBD2. Looked up from germline, CDR1 is SGHVS and CDR2 is FNYEAQ. V was pared by 1 base and J by 0 bases, with 0 bases of the junction left unmatched. This CDR3 region has 15 residues. Here the CDR3 reads CASSLGTSSYNEQFF. In DNA, the CDR3 is TGTGCCAGCAGCTTAGGGACTAGCTCCTACAATGAGCAGTTCTTC.

V usage is TRBV5-8 and J usage is TRBJ1-4; D gene ambiguous. The ends were cut back, 1 base at V and 13 bases at J, with 2 bases in the middle. Germline V gene sequence: CDR1 SGHTS, CDR2 YDEGEE. This CDR3 has 9 amino acids. The CDR3 coding sequence is TGTGCCAGCAGCTTGTTACTGTTTTTT. It codes for CASSLLLFF.

This sequence joins TRBV6-5 and TRBJ2-7; possibly TRBD2 for D (5 bases). Germline CDR1 MNHEY, CDR2 SVGAGI. V was pared by 8 bases and J by 4 bases, with 15 bases between. The CDR3 is 13 amino acids. The CDR3: CASQRSSGYEQYF. The CDR3 coding sequence is TGTGCCAGCCAACGGAGTTCGGGATACGAGCAGTACTTC.

CDR3 sequence: CASSPEGTKYNEQFF. The CDR3 DNA is TGTGCCAGCTCACCAGAGGGAACCAAATACAATGAGCAGTTCTTC. The chain has TRBV18 and TRBJ2-1, with a weak D call TRBD2 (5 bases). V was cut by 2 bases and J by 4 bases, with 12 bases left in between. Germline V CDR1 and CDR2: KGHSH, LQKENI. CDR3 length: 15 amino acids. Full variable domain (missing parts from reference TRBV18 and TRBJ2-1): NAGVMQNPRHLVRRRGQEARLRCSPMKGHSHVYWYRQLPEEGLKFMVYLQKENIIDESGMPKERFSAEFPKEGPSILRIQQVVRGDSAAYFCASSPEGTKYNEQFFGPGTRLTVL.

The CDR3 bases are TGTGCCAGTAGCCAAGGTCGTGAGGGGGTCGGAAACACCATATATTTT. Protein sequence: CASSQGREGVGNTIYF. The chain has TRBV19 and TRBJ1-3; D is possibly TRBD1 (6 bases). The germline V gene has CDR1 LNHDA and CDR2 SQIVND (reference sequence). The CDR3 has 16 amino acids. Trimming took off 6 bases at V and 4 bases at J, with 19 bases between the two ends.

The chain couples TRBV11-3 to TRBJ2-7; TRBD1 matches at 7 bases. This CDR3 is built from 15 residues. V shed 1 base, J shed 0 bases, and the junction held 3 bases outside the gene matches. Germline V gives CDR1 SGHNT, CDR2 YENEEA. The CDR3 sequence is CASSLVGGSSYEQYF. The CDR3 DNA sequence: TGTGCCAGCAGCTTAGTAGGGGGCAGCTCCTACGAGCAGTACTTC.

This chain uses TRBV27 with TRBJ1-4; D remains ambiguous. The CDR3 is 13 residues long. With 1 base removed from V and 5 bases from J, the gap between germline ends came to 5 bases. Germline V gene lookup returns CDR1 MNHEY and CDR2 SMNVEV (reference sequence). In nucleotides, the CDR3 is TGTGCCAGCAGTTTATGGAACAATGAAAAACTGTTTTTT. Protein: CASSLWNNEKLFF.

Turning to this clone: Other DNA sequences in the sample encode the same CDR3. The V gene is TRBV7-9, the J gene TRBJ2-5; D uncertain. The assigned J gene may be wrong: the sequence end matches TRBJ2-7 better. The germline V gene has CDR1 SEHNR and CDR2 FQNEAQ (reference sequence). The CDR3 is 12 residues long. Here the CDR3 reads CASSPPGYEQYF. CDR3 bases: TGTGCCAGCAGCCCCCCCGGATACGAGCAGTACTTC.